This T cell receptor beta chain was profiled in a study of blood T cell repertoires in COVID-19. As for the study in general: PBMCs, B-cell-depleted T cells, or T cells were the source of the cDNA or gDNA that made up the material.

Seattle patient enrollment occurred during active infection, with longitudinal follow-up thereafter. TCRdb's table, derived via immunoSEQ multiplex PCR, lists solely in-frame clones and lacks some. The sample records roughly 320,000 clones, roughly 89% being singletons. This CDR3 is built from 14 residues. From germline, CDR1 is MDHEN and CDR2 SYDVKM. The V end was cut by 8 bases, the J end by 8 bases, with 18 bases between. J is TRBJ1-4 and V is TRBV28, with D hard to call. Material: peripheral blood. The TCR originated in a woman in her 30s with COVID-19, enrolled during active disease. Written as DNA, the CDR3 is TGTGCCAGCTCTCACCCGGCGGGAGTCGAAAAACTGTTTTTT. Translated: CASSHPAGVEKLFF.